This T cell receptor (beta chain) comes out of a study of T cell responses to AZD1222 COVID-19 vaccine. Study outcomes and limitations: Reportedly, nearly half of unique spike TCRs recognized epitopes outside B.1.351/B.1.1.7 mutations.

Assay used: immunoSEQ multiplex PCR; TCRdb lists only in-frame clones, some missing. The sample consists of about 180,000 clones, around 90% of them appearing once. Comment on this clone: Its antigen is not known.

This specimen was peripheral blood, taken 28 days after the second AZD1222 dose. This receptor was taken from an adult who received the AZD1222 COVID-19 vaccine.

The CDR3: CASSVQETIGYTF. CDR3 DNA sequence: TGTGCCAGTAGTGTACAGGAAACTATAGGCTACACCTTC. The chain combines TRBV19 with TRBJ1-2; TRBD1 might be the D (5 bases). The CDR3 totals 13 residues. Trimming left V 5 bases short and J 8 bases short, with 15 bases between. The germline V gene encodes CDR1 LNHDA and CDR2 SQIVND (reference sequence).